This T cell receptor (beta chain) was sequenced during a study of beta chain features in type 1 diabetes. The V end was cut by 8 bases, the J end by 10 bases, with 9 bases between. Germline CDR1 and CDR2: ENHRY and SYGVKD. The CDR3 consists of 10 residues. This clone was picked up a small number of times. Sequencing targeted expressed TCRB transcripts, as all isolated RNA had been reverse transcribed. The data were produced by immunoSEQ multiplex PCR, yet TCRdb's version contains in-frame clones alone and is incomplete. The data show just over 450,000 clones, around 30% seen once. What was sequenced was naive CD4+ T cells from blood. The rearrangement uses TRBV10-3 and TRBJ2-1, with D perhaps given as TRBD1 or TRBD2 (6 bases each). The TCR was taken from a man between 18 and 35 years old in good health. In nucleotides, the CDR3 is TGTGCCATCGGAGGGGGGGAGCAGTTCTTC. Its protein product is CAIGGGEQFF.